The clone carrying this TCR beta chain was picked up a small number of times. Every bit of the isolated RNA underwent reverse transcription, so sequencing read expressed TCRB transcripts. Sequenced by immunoSEQ multiplex PCR; TCRdb stores in-frame clones only, minus some. The sample holds hundreds of thousands of clones; around 15% are singletons and the top ten take around 0.095%. These data come from a study of beta chain features in type 1 diabetes. Germline V CDR1 and CDR2: SQVTM, ANQGSEA. V lost 3 bases and J 8 bases, leaving 16 bases between the germline ends. The CDR3 contains 14 residues. The sequence was obtained from a man aged 18 to 29 in good health. Sequenced: naive CD4+ T cells from blood. The gene calls are TRBV29-1 and TRBJ1-4; tentatively, D is TRBD1 (5 bases). Written as DNA, the CDR3 is TGCAGCGTTGAGGATGTGGGGGGAGGAGAAAAACTGTTTTTT. Translated: CSVEDVGGGEKLFF. Filled out from reference TRBV29-1 and TRBJ1-4, the complete variable domain reads SAVISQKPSRDICQRGTSLTIQCQVDSQVTMMFWYRQQPGQSLTLIATANQGSEATYESGFVIDKFPISRPNLTFSTLTVSNMSPEDSSIYLCSVEDVGGGEKLFFGSGTQLSVL.